Below are 26 T cell receptor beta chains sequenced from a single sample in a study of T cell repertoires in cytomegalovirus infection. TCRdb independently ran MiXCR on the reads; one entry per CDR3 protein. The data contain some 560,000 distinct CDR3 sequences, 40% of them singletons. No antigen is known for these receptors. The source was cultured PBMCs, collected from culture after CMV antigen stimulation. These receptors came from a human donor in good health (CMV status not recorded). Some clones in this sample may be carry-over from other donors' samples.

This rearrangement joins TRBV6-5 to TRBJ2-7; D gene unclear. CDR1 and CDR2 from the germline V gene are MNHEY and SVGAGI. The CDR3 totals 13 residues. V was cut by 0 bases and J by 2 bases, with 5 bases left in between. The CDR3 region has the DNA TGTGCCAGCAGTTACTCCCGGGCCTACGAGCAGTACTTC. Its protein product is CASSYSRAYEQYF.

This clonotype was detected only a few times. V usage is TRBV12-3 or TRBV12-4 and J usage is TRBJ2-7, with 12 bases fitting TRBD2. The CDR3 is 14 residues long. Trimming cost V 5 bases and J 3 bases; bases outside gene matches: 2. CDR3 amino acids: CASSETSGGYEQYF. DNA for the CDR3: TGTGCCAGCAGTGAGACTAGCGGGGGCTACGAGCAGTACTTC.

V usage is TRBV12-3 or TRBV12-4 and J usage is TRBJ2-1, with 8 bases that match TRBD2. V was clipped by 5 bases and J by 10 bases; unmatched bases: 4. The CDR3 is 12 residues long. The CDR3 DNA reads TGTGCCAGCAGTGGACTAGCTCGGGAGCAGTTCTTC. Its translation is CASSGLAREQFF.

This chain links TRBV7-6 with TRBJ2-5; D is perhaps TRBD1 (5 bases). V gave up 2 bases and J gave up 4 bases, with 11 bases separating them. The CDR3 totals 14 residues. The germline V gene encodes CDR1 SGHVS and CDR2 FNYEAQ. Here the CDR3 DNA reads TGTGCCAGCAGCTTAAAAGGGGCCGGAGAGACCCAGTACTTC. This translates into CASSLKGAGETQYF.

A single count supports this clonotype. The chain couples TRBV19 to TRBJ2-7; 7 nucleotides align to TRBD1. CDR3 length: 14 residues. Trimming at V came to 3 bases and at J to 2 bases, leaving 4 bases not matched to a gene. Germline-derived CDR1 and CDR2 are LNHDA and SQIVND (reference sequence). CDR3 nucleotide sequence: TGTGCCAGTAGTATTATGCAGGGGGCCTACGAGCAGTACTTC. It yields the protein CASSIMQGAYEQYF.

The sample holds a few counts of this clonotype. The chain is built from TRBV19 and TRBJ2-1; 7 nucleotides line up with TRBD1. The CDR3 spans 15 residues. The J segment lost 3 bases and the V segment lost 7 bases, leaving 9 bases of the junction unmatched. In germline, CDR1 is LNHDA, CDR2 SQIVND (reference sequence). In DNA form, the CDR3 reads TGTGCCAGTACCCCGAGGGACAGACGCTACAATGAGCAGTTCTTC. This gives the protein CASTPRDRRYNEQFF.

This clonotype was counted a few times. This chain uses TRBV5-6 with TRBJ1-3; 8 bases agree with TRBD1. The ends lost 2 bases at V and 2 bases at J; junction bases unmatched: 12. Germline-derived CDR1 and CDR2 are SGHDT and YYEEEE. The CDR3 is 18 residues long. CDR3 protein: CASSFWTGNPATGNTIYF. The CDR3 DNA reads TGTGCCAGCAGCTTTTGGACAGGGAACCCCGCAACTGGAAACACCATATATTTT.

This clonotype occurred a few times. The rearrangement links TRBV18 to TRBJ2-5; D not resolved. The CDR3 has 14 residues. CDR1 KGHSH and CDR2 LQKENI come from the germline V gene. Trimming stripped 3 bases from V and 3 bases from J, with 11 bases between. The CDR3 DNA sequence: TGTGCCAGCTCACCCCGCTTGTTCGAAGAGACCCAGTACTTC. Translation: CASSPRLFEETQYF.

The chain links TRBV12-5 to TRBJ2-5, with TRBD2 matching over 14 bases. CDR1 LGHNT and CDR2 FRNRAP come from the germline V gene. V shed 5 bases and J 7 bases; nucleotides not matched to a gene: 9. The CDR3 totals 16 residues. CDR3 in DNA: TGTGCTAGTGGTGGCGGGACTAGCGGGAGTCAGGGGACCCAGTACTTC. Residues: CASGGGTSGSQGTQYF.

The J gene is TRBJ1-5, the V gene TRBV28, with TRBD1 matching over 8 bases. Germline CDR1 MDHEN, CDR2 SYDVKM. The length of the CDR3 is 16 residues. With V trimmed by 5 bases and J by 0 bases, 6 bases remained unmatched. CDR3 protein: CASSKQGGYSNQPQHF. The CDR3 DNA follows: TGTGCCAGCAGTAAACAGGGGGGGTATAGCAATCAGCCCCAGCATTTT.

The CDR3 loop is CASSSLGGGGQYF. The CDR3, as DNA: TGTGCCAGCAGCTCTTTGGGAGGGGGAGGGCAGTACTTC. This sequence joins TRBV7-2 and TRBJ2-7; D perhaps matches TRBD2 (7 bases). The germline gives CDR1 SGHTA, CDR2 FQGNSA. The CDR3 is 13 amino acids. V lost 4 bases, J lost 9 bases, and 16 bases lay in between. The variable domain in full, with the rest retrieved from reference TRBV7-2 and TRBJ2-7, is GAGVSQSPSNKVTEKGKDVELRCDPISGHTALYWYRQSLGQGLEFLIYFQGNSAPDKSGLPSDRFSAERTGGSVSTLTIQRTQQEDSAVYLCASSSLGGGGQYFGPGTRLTVT.

This chain joins TRBV20-1 and TRBJ2-5, with no clear D. CDR3 length equals 13 residues. The germline V gene has CDR1 DFQATT and CDR2 SNEGSKA (reference sequence). CDR3 loop: CSPNGPPLETQYF. The CDR3 DNA sequence: TGCAGCCCTAACGGACCTCCCCTGGAGACCCAGTACTTC.

This clonotype was counted between two and nine times. This chain links TRBV7-2 with TRBJ2-7; a possible D gene is TRBD1 (6 bases). V lost 6 bases and J 4 bases, leaving 16 bases between the germline ends. There are 14 residues in the CDR3. Germline V CDR1 and CDR2: SGHTA, FQGNSA. The CDR3 nucleotides are TGTGCCAGCAGAACTACGGGACAAACTTACGAGCAGTACTTC. It is translated as CASRTTGQTYEQYF.

This clonotype showed up just a few times. The chain carries TRBV11-2 and TRBJ2-3, with D tentatively TRBD1 (5 bases). In germline, CDR1 is SGHAT, CDR2 FQNNGV. The germline V and J ends were trimmed by 3 bases and 2 bases, with 15 bases remaining between them. The CDR3 length is 16 residues. For the CDR3, the DNA is TGTGCCAGCAGCTTTCCACAAGAAGGACACACAGATACGCAGTATTTT. As protein: CASSFPQEGHTDTQYF. Based on the CDR3 plus reference TRBV11-2 and TRBJ2-3, the full variable domain is EAGVAQSPRYKIIEKRQSVAFWCNPISGHATLYWYQQILGQGPKLLIQFQNNGVVDDSQLPKDRFSAERLKGVDSTLKIQPAKLEDSAVYLCASSFPQEGHTDTQYFGPGTRLTVL.

This clonotype showed up just once. V is TRBV29-1 and J is TRBJ1-1, with TRBD1 matching 8 bases. The CDR3 totals 15 residues. V lost 4 bases to trimming and J lost 1 base; unmatched junction nucleotides: 8. CDR1 is SQVTM and CDR2 is ANQGSEA in the germline V gene. This CDR3 is CSVVQGAYRNTEAFF. The CDR3 nucleotides read TGCAGCGTTGTGCAGGGGGCTTATAGGAACACTGAAGCTTTCTTT.

This clonotype was seen at least ten times. The V and J genes are TRBV7-2 and TRBJ1-1; TRBD1 might be the D (5 bases). V lost 1 base, J lost 3 bases, and 12 bases lay in between. Germline assignment: CDR1 SGHTA and CDR2 FQGNSA. The CDR3 spans 15 residues. DNA of the CDR3: TGTGCCAGCAGCTTAGTTGGGCTAGGGGACACTGAAGCTTTCTTT. As protein: CASSLVGLGDTEAFF.

The V call is TRBV28, the J call TRBJ1-6; TRBD1 is a possible D gene (5 bases). V shed 7 bases and J shed 0 bases, with 25 bases lying between them. CDR1 MDHEN and CDR2 SYDVKM come from the germline V gene. This CDR3 comprises 20 residues. This CDR3 reads CASIQMFTWDPSSYNSPLHF. CDR3 coding DNA: TGTGCCAGCATACAAATGTTCACCTGGGACCCTAGCTCCTATAATTCACCCCTCCACTTT.

The CDR3 reads CASSYREGYNEQFF. CDR3 nucleotides: TGTGCCAGCAGTTACCGGGAGGGATACAATGAGCAGTTCTTC. This sequence joins TRBV6-6 and TRBJ2-1, with 8 nucleotides matching TRBD2. The J segment lost 4 bases and the V segment lost 2 bases, leaving 1 base of the junction unmatched. Per germline, CDR1 MNHNY and CDR2 SVGAGI (reference sequence). The CDR3 is made up of 14 amino acids.

The rearrangement joins TRBV14 to TRBJ1-1; unclear D gene. In germline, CDR1 is SGHDN, CDR2 FVKESK. V gave up 5 bases and J gave up 4 bases, with 8 bases separating them. The CDR3 contains 12 residues. The CDR3 is CASSYYGTEAFF. DNA of the CDR3: TGTGCCAGCAGCTACTACGGCACTGAAGCTTTCTTT.

This clonotype was observed a single time. This chain links TRBV20-1 with TRBJ1-4; possibly TRBD1 for D (5 bases). The CDR3 totals 13 residues. CDR1 is DFQATT, CDR2 SNEGSKA, per germline (reference sequence). The germline V and J ends were trimmed by 6 bases and 8 bases, with 16 bases remaining between them. CDR3 protein: CSAFLRDQEKLFF. DNA for the CDR3: TGCAGTGCATTCCTCCGGGACCAGGAAAAACTGTTTTTT.

V usage is TRBV12-3 or TRBV12-4 and J usage is TRBJ2-3; D remains unclear. This CDR3 has 14 residues. Trimming shortened V by 2 bases and J by 7 bases, and 13 bases separated the two germline ends. In nucleotides, the CDR3 is TGTGCCAGCAGTTTAAGCGCCGGAAATTATACGCAGTATTTT. It specifies CASSLSAGNYTQYF.

This clonotype was detected only a few times. V gene TRBV20-1 combines with J gene TRBJ2-7; 9 nucleotides match TRBD2. This CDR3 has 14 residues. V trimming: 2 bases; J trimming: 2 bases; junction bases outside the gene matches: 4. Germline V gene lookup returns CDR1 DFQATT and CDR2 SNEGSKA (reference sequence). CDR3 sequence (DNA): TGCAGTGCTAGAAGGACTAGCGAGGCCTACGAGCAGTACTTC. This translates into CSARRTSEAYEQYF.

This chain's CDR3 is CASSYTRQAEQYF. CDR3 nucleotide sequence: TGTGCCAGCAGTTACACCCGACAGGCCGAGCAGTACTTC. This chain joins TRBV6-2 or TRBV6-3 and TRBJ2-7, with D perhaps TRBD1 (6 bases). Germline V gene data show CDR1 as MNHEY and CDR2 as SVGEGT. The CDR3 loop spans 13 amino acids. Deletions cut 2 bases from V and 6 bases from J, with 11 bases between.

This clonotype was counted only a few times. This chain connects TRBV28 to TRBJ2-1; the match to TRBD2 covers 10 bases. The CDR3 contains 16 residues. V lost 10 bases and J lost 8; bases outside the gene matches: 17. From germline, CDR1 is MDHEN and CDR2 SYDVKM. CDR3 amino acids: CATDGYSGGSVDEQFF. CDR3 sequence (DNA): TGTGCCACCGACGGATATAGCGGGGGGTCCGTGGATGAGCAGTTCTTC.

The chain links TRBV15 to TRBJ2-4; D is ambiguous. V lost 0 bases to trimming and J lost 8 bases, with 5 bases between them. CDR1 LNHNV and CDR2 YYDKDF come from the germline V gene (reference sequence). The CDR3 runs 12 residues. CDR3 DNA sequence: TGTGCCACCAGCAGAGATCGGTACATTCAGTACTTC. Residues: CATSRDRYIQYF.

The sample holds many counts of this clonotype. The rearrangement uses TRBV7-8 and TRBJ2-3; 7 bases agree with TRBD2. From germline, CDR1 is SGHVS and CDR2 FQNEAQ. The trim removed 5 bases at V and 4 bases at J, leaving 15 bases unmatched. The CDR3 sequence is 17 residues long. The CDR3 loop reads CASSQPSSGNIADTQYF. The CDR3 DNA reads TGTGCCAGCAGCCAACCAAGCAGCGGGAATATAGCAGATACGCAGTATTTT.